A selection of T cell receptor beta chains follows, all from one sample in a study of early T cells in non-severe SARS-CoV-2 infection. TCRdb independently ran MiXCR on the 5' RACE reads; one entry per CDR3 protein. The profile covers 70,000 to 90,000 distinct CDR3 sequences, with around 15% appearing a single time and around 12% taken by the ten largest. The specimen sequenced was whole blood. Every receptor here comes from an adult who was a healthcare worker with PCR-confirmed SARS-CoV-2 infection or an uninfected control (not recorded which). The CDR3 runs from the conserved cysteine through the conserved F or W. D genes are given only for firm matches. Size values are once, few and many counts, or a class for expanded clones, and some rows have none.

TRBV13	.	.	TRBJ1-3	CASSLEANSGNTIYF	TGTGCCAGCAGCTTAGAGGCCAACTCTGGAAACACCATATATTTT
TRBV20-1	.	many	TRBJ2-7	CSARASWGEQYF	TGCAGTGCTAGAGCTAGTTGGGGCGAGCAGTACTTC
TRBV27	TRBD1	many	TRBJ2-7	CASSSKTGGTSYEQYF	TGTGCCAGCAGTTCTAAGACAGGGGGTACTTCCTACGAGCAGTACTTC
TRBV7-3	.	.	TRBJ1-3	CASSSSGGNTIYF	TGTGCCAGCAGCTCCAGCGGTGGAAACACCATATATTTT
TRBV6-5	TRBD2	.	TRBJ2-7	CASSYSTSGRYEQYF	TGTGCCAGCAGTTACTCGACTAGCGGGAGATACGAGCAGTACTTC
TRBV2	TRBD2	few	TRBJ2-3	CASSHGTSGFTDTQYF	TGTGCCAGCAGTCACGGGACTAGCGGGTTCACAGATACGCAGTATTTT
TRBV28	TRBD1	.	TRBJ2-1	CASTTGVHNEQFF	TGTGCCAGCACGACAGGGGTCCACAATGAGCAGTTCTTC
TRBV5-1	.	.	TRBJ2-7	CASSLAGGPWEQYF	TGCGCCAGCAGCTTGGCTGGAGGACCATGGGAGCAGTACTTC
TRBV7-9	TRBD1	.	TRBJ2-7	CASSLARGQVISYEQYF	TGTGCCAGCAGCTTAGCGCGGGGACAGGTTATCTCCTACGAGCAGTACTTC
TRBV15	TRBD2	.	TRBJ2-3	CATSTGDYRTDTQYF	TGTGCCACCAGCACTGGGGACTACCGCACAGATACGCAGTATTTT
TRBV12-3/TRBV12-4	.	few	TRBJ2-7	CASSLAPAGSYEQYF	TGTGCCAGCAGTTTAGCGCCAGCCGGGTCCTACGAGCAGTACTTC
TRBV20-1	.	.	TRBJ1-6	CSARSVESNSPLHF	TGCAGTGCCCGCAGTGTAGAGTCTAATTCACCCCTCCACTTT
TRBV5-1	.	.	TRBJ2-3	CASSLAGQSDTQYF	TGCGCCAGCAGCTTGGCCGGACAGTCAGATACGCAGTATTTT
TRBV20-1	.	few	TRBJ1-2	CSAAPSGAIDGYTF	TGCAGTGCTGCCCCGTCGGGGGCGATCGATGGCTACACCTTC
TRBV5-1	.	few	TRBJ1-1	CASRDKIFTEAFF	TGCGCCAGCCGGGACAAGATATTCACTGAAGCTTTCTTT
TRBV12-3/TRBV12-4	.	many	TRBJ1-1	CASSLGAWSTEAFF	TGTGCCAGCAGTTTGGGGGCTTGGAGCACTGAAGCTTTCTTT
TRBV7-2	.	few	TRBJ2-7	CASSPWTALGEQYF	TGTGCCAGCAGCCCGTGGACGGCGCTTGGCGAGCAGTACTTC
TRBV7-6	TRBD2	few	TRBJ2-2	CASSLSGRATGELFF	TGTGCCAGCAGCCTAAGCGGGAGGGCAACCGGGGAGCTGTTTTTT
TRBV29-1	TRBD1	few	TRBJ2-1	CSVGTGETYNEQFF	TGCAGCGTGGGAACAGGGGAAACCTACAATGAGCAGTTCTTC
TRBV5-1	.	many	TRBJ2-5	CASSLESSQETQYF	TGCGCCAGCAGCTTGGAGAGCAGTCAAGAGACCCAGTACTTC
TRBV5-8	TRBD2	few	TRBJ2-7	CASSLRGRDEQYF	TGTGCCAGCAGCTTGCGGGGGAGGGACGAGCAGTACTTC
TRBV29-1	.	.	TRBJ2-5	CSVGQETQYF	TGCAGCGTTGGACAAGAGACCCAGTACTTC
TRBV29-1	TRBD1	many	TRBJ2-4	CSVGTGTPKNIQYF	TGCAGCGTCGGGACAGGAACCCCCAAAAACATTCAGTACTTC
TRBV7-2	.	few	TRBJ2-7	CASCAFLGYEQYF	TGTGCCAGCTGTGCGTTCTTAGGCTACGAGCAGTACTTC
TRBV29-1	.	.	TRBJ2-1	CSVEGQSSYNEQFF	TGCAGCGTTGAGGGCCAAAGCTCCTACAATGAGCAGTTCTTC
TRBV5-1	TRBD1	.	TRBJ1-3	CASSRETGQSYGNTIYF	TGCGCCAGCAGCCGGGAGACGGGACAGTCATACGGAAACACCATATATTTT
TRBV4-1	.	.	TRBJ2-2	CARSQVPGDWELFF	TGCGCCAGAAGCCAAGTACCCGGGGACTGGGAGCTGTTTTTT
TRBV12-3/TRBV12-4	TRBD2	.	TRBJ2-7	CASSFTSEPYEQYF	TGTGCCAGCAGTTTTACTAGCGAACCCTACGAGCAGTACTTC
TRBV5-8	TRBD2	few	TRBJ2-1	CASNIAGVYNEQFF	TGTGCCAGCAACATAGCGGGGGTGTACAATGAGCAGTTCTTC
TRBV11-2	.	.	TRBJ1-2	CASSVGSSYGYTF	TGTGCCAGCAGCGTAGGCAGCTCCTATGGCTACACCTTC
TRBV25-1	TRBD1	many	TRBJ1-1	CASSAGQATEAFF	TGTGCCAGCAGTGCGGGACAGGCGACAGAAGCTTTCTTT
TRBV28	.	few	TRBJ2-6	CASSRDGPSGANVLTF	TGTGCCAGCAGCCGGGACGGGCCTTCTGGGGCCAACGTCCTGACTTTC
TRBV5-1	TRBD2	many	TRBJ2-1	CASSRAGDSYNEQFF	TGCGCCAGCAGCCGAGCGGGAGACTCCTACAATGAGCAGTTCTTC
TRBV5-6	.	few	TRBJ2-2	CAGGMTNTGELFF	TGTGCCGGGGGAATGACGAACACCGGGGAGCTGTTTTTT
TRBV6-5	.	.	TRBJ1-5	CASSPLQGSGNQPQHF	TGTGCCAGCAGCCCCTTACAGGGTAGCGGCAATCAGCCCCAGCATTTT
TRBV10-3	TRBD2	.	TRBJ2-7	CAIGRLAGPYEQYF	TGTGCCATCGGGAGGTTAGCGGGGCCCTACGAGCAGTACTTC
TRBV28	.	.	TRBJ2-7	CASSSKNGYEQYF	TGTGCCAGCAGCAGTAAAAACGGCTACGAGCAGTACTTC
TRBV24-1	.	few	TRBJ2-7	CATSNSPFRGYEQYF	TGTGCCACCAGTAACTCACCTTTCCGGGGCTACGAGCAGTACTTC
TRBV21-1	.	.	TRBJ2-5	CASNAPTGTGKTQYF	TGTGCCAGCAATGCACCAACCGGGACAGGGAAGACCCAGTACTTC
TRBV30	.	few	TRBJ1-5	CAWSVQGNQPQHF	TGTGCCTGGAGTGTACAGGGCAATCAGCCCCAGCATTTT